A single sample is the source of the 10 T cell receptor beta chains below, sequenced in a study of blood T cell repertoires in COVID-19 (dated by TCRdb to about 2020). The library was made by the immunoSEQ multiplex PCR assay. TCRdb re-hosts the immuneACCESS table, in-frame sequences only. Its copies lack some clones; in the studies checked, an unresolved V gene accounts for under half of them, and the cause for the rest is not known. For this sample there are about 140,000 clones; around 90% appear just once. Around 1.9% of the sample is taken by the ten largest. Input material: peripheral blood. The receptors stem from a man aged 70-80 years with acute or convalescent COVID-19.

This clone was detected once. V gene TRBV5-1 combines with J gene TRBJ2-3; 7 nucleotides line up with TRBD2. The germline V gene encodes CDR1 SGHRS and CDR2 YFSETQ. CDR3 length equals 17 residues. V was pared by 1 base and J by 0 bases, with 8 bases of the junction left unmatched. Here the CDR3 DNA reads TGCGCCAGCAGCTTGAAACCTAGCGGTTCTAGCACAGATACGCAGTATTTT. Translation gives CASSLKPSGSSTDTQYF.

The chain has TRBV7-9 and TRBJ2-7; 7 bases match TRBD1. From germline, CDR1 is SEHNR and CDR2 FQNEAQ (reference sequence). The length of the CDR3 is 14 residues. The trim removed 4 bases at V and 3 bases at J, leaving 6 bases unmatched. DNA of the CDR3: TGTGCCAGCAGCTCCGGGACAGCCGGCTACGAGCAGTACTTC. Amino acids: CASSSGTAGYEQYF.

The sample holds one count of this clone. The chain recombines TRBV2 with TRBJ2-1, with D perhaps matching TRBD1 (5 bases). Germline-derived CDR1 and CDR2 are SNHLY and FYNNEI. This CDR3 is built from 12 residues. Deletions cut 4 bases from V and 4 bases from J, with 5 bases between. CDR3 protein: CASSGQYNEQFF. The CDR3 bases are TGTGCCAGCAGTGGACAGTACAATGAGCAGTTCTTC.

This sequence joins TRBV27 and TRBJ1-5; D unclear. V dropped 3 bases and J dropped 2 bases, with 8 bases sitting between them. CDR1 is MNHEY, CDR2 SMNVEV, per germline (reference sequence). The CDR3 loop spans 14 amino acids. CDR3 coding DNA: TGTGCCAGCAGTTTTAATGGAGGCAATCAGCCCCAGCATTTT. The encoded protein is CASSFNGGNQPQHF.

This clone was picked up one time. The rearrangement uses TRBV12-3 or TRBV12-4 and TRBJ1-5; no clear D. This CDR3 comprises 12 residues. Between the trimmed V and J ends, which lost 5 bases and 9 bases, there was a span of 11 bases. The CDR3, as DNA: TGTGCCAGCAGTCGAGCGGGCGGGCCCCAGCATTTT. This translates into CASSRAGGPQHF.

Here the CDR3 reads CASSYSGDLGNEAFF. The DNA of the CDR3 is TGTGCCAGCAGTTACTCGGGGGACTTGGGCAATGAAGCTTTCTTT. V and J are TRBV6-6 and TRBJ1-1; maybe TRBD1 (5 bases). Germline V gene lookup returns CDR1 MNHNY and CDR2 SVGAGI (reference sequence). The CDR3 sequence is 15 residues long. Trimming left V 0 bases short and J 7 bases short, with 15 bases between.

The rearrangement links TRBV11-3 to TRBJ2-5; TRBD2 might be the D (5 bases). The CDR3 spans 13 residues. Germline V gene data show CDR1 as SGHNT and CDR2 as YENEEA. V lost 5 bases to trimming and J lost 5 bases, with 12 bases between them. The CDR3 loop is CASSRRGLETQYF. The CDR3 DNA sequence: TGTGCCAGCAGCCGCAGAGGGTTGGAGACCCAGTACTTC.

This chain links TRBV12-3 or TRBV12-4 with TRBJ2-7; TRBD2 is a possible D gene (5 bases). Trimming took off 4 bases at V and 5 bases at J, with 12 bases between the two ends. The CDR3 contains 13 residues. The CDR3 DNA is TGTGCCAGCAGTTCGGGATTCAACCACGAGCAGTACTTC. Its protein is CASSSGFNHEQYF.

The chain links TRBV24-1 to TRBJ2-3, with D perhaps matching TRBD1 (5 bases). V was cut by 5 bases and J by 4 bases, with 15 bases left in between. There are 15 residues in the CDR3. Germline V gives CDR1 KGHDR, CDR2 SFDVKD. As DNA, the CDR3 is TGTGCCACCAGTGTTGGGTCGGGCAGGGCAGATACGCAGTATTTT. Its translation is CATSVGSGRADTQYF.

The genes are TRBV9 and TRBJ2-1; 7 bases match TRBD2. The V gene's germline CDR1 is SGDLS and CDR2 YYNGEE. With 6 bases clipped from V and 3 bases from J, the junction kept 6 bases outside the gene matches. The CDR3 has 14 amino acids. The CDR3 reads CASTPSGDYNEQFF. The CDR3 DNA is TGTGCCAGCACCCCTAGCGGAGACTACAATGAGCAGTTCTTC.